Sequencing of this TCR beta chain was carried out in a study of blood T cell repertoires in COVID-19. As for the study in general: Acute-phase and convalescent COVID-19 samples originated in the United States, Italy and Spain. In each case, the material was cDNA or gDNA derived from T cells, B-cell-depleted T cells, or PBMCs.

The germline V gene encodes CDR1 LNHDA and CDR2 SQIVND (reference sequence). The CDR3 spans 13 residues. The junction had 7 bases not matched to a gene; V was cut back by 7 bases and J by 9 bases. Assay: immunoSEQ multiplex PCR; the TCRdb copy retains only in-frame clones and omits some. This table holds over 100,000 clones, roughly 80% found once. The V gene is TRBV19, the J gene TRBJ2-1, with 9 bases that match TRBD1. The source material was peripheral blood. This receptor was obtained from a woman aged 60-75 years with acute or convalescent COVID-19. The CDR3 region has the DNA TGTGCCAGTAAGGGGACAGGGTTAGGTGAGCAGTTCTTC. Its protein product is CASKGTGLGEQFF.